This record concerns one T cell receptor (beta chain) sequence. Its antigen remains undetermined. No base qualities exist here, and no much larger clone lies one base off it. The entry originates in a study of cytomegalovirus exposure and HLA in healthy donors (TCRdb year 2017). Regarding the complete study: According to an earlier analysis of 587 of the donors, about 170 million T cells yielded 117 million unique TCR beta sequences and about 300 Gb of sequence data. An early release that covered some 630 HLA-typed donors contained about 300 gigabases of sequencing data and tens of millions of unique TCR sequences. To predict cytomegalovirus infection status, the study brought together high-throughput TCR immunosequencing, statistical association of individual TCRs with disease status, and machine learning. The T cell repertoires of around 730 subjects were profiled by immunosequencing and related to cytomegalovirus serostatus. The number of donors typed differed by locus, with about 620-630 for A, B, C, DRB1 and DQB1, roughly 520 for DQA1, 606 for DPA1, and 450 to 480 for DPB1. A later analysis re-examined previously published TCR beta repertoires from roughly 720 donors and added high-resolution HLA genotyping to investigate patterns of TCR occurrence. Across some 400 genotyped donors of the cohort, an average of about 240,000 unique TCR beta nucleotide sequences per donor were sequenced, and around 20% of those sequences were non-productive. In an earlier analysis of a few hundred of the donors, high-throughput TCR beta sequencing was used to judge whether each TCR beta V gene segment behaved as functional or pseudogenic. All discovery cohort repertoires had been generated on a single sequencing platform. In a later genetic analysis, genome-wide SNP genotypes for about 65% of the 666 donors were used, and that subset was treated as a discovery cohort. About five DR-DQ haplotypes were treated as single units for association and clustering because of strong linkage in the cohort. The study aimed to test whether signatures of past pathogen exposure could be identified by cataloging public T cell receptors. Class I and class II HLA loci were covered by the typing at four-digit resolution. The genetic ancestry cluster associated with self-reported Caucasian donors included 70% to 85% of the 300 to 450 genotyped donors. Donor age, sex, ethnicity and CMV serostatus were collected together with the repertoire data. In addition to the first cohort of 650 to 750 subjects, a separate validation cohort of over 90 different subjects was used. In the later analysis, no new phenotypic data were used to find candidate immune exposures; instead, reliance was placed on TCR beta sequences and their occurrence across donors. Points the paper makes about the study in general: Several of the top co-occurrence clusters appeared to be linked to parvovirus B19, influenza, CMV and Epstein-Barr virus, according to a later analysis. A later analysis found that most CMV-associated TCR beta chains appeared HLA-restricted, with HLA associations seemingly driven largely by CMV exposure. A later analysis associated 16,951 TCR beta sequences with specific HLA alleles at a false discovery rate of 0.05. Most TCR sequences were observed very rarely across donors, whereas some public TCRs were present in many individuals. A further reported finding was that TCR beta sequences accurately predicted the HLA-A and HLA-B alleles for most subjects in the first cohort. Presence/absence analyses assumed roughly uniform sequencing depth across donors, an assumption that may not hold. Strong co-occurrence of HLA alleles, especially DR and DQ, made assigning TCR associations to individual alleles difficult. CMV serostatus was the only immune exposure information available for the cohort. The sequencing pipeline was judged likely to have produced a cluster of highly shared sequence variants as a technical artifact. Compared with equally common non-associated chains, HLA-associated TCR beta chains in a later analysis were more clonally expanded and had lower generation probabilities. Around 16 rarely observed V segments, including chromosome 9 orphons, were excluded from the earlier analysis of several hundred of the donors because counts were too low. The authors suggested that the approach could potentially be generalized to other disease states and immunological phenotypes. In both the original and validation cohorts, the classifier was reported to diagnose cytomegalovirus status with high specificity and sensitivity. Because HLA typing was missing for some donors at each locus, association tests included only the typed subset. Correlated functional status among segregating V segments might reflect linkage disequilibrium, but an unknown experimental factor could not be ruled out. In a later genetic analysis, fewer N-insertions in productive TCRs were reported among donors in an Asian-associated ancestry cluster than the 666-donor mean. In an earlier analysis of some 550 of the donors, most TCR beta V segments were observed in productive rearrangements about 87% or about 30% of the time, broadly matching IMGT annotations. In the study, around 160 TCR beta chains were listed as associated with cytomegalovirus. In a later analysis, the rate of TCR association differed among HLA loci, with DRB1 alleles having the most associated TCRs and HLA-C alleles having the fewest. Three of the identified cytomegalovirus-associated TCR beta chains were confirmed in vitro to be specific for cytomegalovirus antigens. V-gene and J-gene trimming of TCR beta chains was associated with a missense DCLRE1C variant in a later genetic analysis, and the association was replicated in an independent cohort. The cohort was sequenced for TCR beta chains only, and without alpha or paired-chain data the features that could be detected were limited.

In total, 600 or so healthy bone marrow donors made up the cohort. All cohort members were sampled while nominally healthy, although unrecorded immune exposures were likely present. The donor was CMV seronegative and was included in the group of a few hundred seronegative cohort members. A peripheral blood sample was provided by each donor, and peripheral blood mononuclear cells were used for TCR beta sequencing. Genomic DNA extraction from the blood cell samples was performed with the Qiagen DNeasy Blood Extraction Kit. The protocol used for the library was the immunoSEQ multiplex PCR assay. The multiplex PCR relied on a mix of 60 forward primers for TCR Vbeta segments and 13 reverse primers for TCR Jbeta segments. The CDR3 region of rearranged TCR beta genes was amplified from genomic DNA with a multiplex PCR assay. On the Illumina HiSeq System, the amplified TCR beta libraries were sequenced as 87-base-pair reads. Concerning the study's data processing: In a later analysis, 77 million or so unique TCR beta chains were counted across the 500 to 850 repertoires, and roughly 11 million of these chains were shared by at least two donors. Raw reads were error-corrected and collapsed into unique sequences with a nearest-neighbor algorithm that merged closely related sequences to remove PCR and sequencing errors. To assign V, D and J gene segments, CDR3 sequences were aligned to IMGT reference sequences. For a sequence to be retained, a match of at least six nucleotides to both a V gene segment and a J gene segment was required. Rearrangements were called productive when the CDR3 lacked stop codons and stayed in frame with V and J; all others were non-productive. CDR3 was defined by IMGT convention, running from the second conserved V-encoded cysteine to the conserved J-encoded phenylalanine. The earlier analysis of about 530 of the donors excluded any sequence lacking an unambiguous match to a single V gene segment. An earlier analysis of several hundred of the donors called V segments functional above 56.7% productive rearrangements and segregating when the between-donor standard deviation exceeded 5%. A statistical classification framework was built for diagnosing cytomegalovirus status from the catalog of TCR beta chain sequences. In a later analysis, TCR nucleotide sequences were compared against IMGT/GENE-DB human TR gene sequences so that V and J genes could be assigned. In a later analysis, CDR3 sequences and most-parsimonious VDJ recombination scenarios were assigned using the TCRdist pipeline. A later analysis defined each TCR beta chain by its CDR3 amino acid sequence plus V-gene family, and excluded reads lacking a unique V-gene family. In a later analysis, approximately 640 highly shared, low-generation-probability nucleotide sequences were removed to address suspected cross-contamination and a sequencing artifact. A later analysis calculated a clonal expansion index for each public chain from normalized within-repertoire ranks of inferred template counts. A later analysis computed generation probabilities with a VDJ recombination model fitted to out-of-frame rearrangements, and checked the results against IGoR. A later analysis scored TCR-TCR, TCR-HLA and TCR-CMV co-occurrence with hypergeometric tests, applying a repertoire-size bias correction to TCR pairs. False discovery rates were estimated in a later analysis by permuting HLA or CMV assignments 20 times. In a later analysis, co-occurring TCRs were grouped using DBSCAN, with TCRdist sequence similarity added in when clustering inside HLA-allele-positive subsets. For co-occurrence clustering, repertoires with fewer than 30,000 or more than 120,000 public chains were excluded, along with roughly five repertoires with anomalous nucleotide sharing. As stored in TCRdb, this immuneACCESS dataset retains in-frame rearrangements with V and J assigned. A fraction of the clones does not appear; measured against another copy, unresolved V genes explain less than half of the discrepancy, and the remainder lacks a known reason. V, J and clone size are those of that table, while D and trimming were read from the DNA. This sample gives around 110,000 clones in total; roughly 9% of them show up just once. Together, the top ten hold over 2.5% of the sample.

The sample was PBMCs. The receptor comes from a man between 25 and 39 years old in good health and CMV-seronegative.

The CDR3 has the sequence CASSLADLQETQYF. The DNA sequence is TGTGCCAGCAGCTTAGCGGACTTACAAGAGACCCAGTACTTC. Rearrangement joined TRBV7-9 to TRBJ2-5; matching of 5 bases hints at TRBD2 as the D gene. V sheds 0 bases and J sheds 2 bases, leaving 7 bases between their ends. Per the germline V gene (reference sequence), SEHNR is the CDR1 and FQNEAQ is the CDR2. The CDR3, cysteine through phenylalanine, is 14 amino acids long. The only DNA kept is the CDR3, 42 bases in frame from the first base.